The 23 T cell receptor beta chains in this list originate from one sample, sequenced in a study of T cell responses to AZD1222 COVID-19 vaccine. Repertoires were generated with immunoSEQ multiplex PCR, while TCRdb's copy carries only in-frame clones and drops some. The table records 99,000 or so clones, 82% of them present only once. The source was peripheral blood, collected on day 0 of AZD1222 vaccination. The receptors shown here come from an adult in good health.

The chain joins TRBV6-1 to TRBJ1-4; no firm D call. The CDR3 has 16 amino acids. Germline V gives CDR1 MNHNS, CDR2 SASEGT. V shed 3 bases and J shed 5 bases, with 16 bases lying between them. The CDR3 here is CASSDLIGTENEKLFF. DNA of the CDR3: TGTGCCAGCAGTGATCTGATCGGAACGGAAAATGAAAAACTGTTTTTT.

Only a few counts were recorded for this clone. V is TRBV4-2 and J is TRBJ2-7; 10 bases are shared with TRBD1. Per the germline V gene, CDR1 is LGHNA and CDR2 is YNFKEQ. V trimming: 3 bases; J trimming: 4 bases; junction bases outside the gene matches: 6. The length of the CDR3 is 15 residues. The CDR3 is CASSQVTGGRYEQYF. The CDR3 DNA reads TGTGCCAGCAGCCAGGTGACAGGGGGCAGATACGAGCAGTACTTC.

The CDR3 loop reads CASSYRRGNYGYTF. CDR3 DNA: TGTGCCAGCAGCTACCGTAGGGGAAACTATGGCTACACCTTC. The V call is TRBV3-1 (or the pseudogene TRBV3-2), the J call TRBJ1-2; maybe TRBD1 (5 bases). Trimming took 5 bases from V and 2 from J, leaving 12 bases between them. The CDR3 is made up of 14 amino acids. Germline V lookup: CDR1 LGHDT, CDR2 YNNKEL (reference sequence).

This clone was detected only once. The chain uses TRBV30 and TRBJ1-3; no definite D call. The CDR3 extends over 15 amino acids. Germline values: CDR1 GTSNPN, CDR2 SVGIG (reference sequence). The germline V and J ends were trimmed by 3 bases and 0 bases, with 12 bases remaining between them. CDR3 sequence: CAWSLNRDSGNTIYF. DNA for the CDR3: TGTGCCTGGAGCTTAAACCGCGACTCTGGAAACACCATATATTTT.

The chain employs TRBV18 and TRBJ1-1, with D perhaps matching TRBD1 (6 bases). Germline assignment: CDR1 KGHSH and CDR2 LQKENI. This CDR3 contains 13 residues. The V gene lost 4 bases and the J gene lost 4 bases, with 10 bases spanning the gap. CDR3 nucleotides: TGTGCCAGCTCACGAGAGGACAGCACTGAAGCTTTCTTT. As protein: CASSREDSTEAFF.

The CDR3 DNA is TGTGCCAGCACCCTAGACAGGGATCAATGGAGGGCTGAAGCTTTCTTT. Protein: CASTLDRDQWRAEAFF. The J gene is TRBJ1-1, the V gene TRBV6-4; 7 bases are shared with TRBD1. The length of the CDR3 is 16 residues. CDR1 MRHNA and CDR2 SNTAGT come from the germline V gene. J lost 6 bases, V lost 7 bases, and 17 bases had no gene match.

This clone has a single count. The chain couples TRBV12-3 or TRBV12-4 to TRBJ2-5, with 7 bases aligning to TRBD2. V lost 6 bases, J lost 14 bases, and 9 bases stayed unmatched. The CDR3 totals 11 residues. The CDR3 DNA sequence: TGTGCCAGCAGCCGAGCGGGGCAATCTTACTTC. It yields the protein CASSRAGQSYF.

The chain links TRBV5-1 to TRBJ2-2; tentatively, D is TRBD1 or TRBD2 (5 bases each). Trimming took off 5 bases at V and 6 bases at J, with 14 bases between the two ends. CDR1 is SGHRS, CDR2 YFSETQ, per germline. This CDR3 is built from 14 residues. As DNA, the CDR3 is TGCGCCAGCAGGTTAAGTGTGGGGGCCGGGGAGCTGTTTTTT. It yields the protein CASRLSVGAGELFF.

This clone was picked up one time. The chain is built from TRBV2 and TRBJ2-2, with TRBD1 as a possible D gene (6 bases). CDR3 length: 14 residues. The V gene lost 3 bases and the J gene lost 3 bases, with 8 bases spanning the gap. CDR1 and CDR2 (germline): SNHLY, FYNNEI. The CDR3 protein is CASSEDSYTGELFF. The CDR3 bases are TGTGCCAGCAGTGAGGACAGCTACACCGGGGAGCTGTTTTTT.

The chain has TRBV7-9 and TRBJ1-2, with D uncertain. V lost 5 bases and J lost 8, with 21 bases in between. From germline, CDR1 is SEHNR and CDR2 FQNEAQ (reference sequence). The CDR3 loop spans 15 amino acids. The CDR3 region has the DNA TGTGCCAGCAGCATCAAGGACGACGGCGGTTACGGCTACACCTTC. Protein product: CASSIKDDGGYGYTF. Variable domain in full (rest from reference TRBV7-9 and TRBJ1-2): DTGVSQNPRHKITKRGQNVTFRCDPISEHNRLYWYRQTLGQGPEFLTYFQNEAQLEKSRLLSDRFSAERPKGSFSTLEIQRTEQGDSAMYLCASSIKDDGGYGYTFGSGTRLTVV.

The table lists this clone with a few counts. V and J are TRBV5-1 and TRBJ1-5, with D possibly being TRBD1 (6 bases). This CDR3 is 16 amino acids long. V lost 0 bases, J lost 0 bases, and 10 bases lay in between. Germline V gene sequence: CDR1 SGHRS, CDR2 YFSETQ. The CDR3 loop is CASSLAGQHSNQPQHF. CDR3 nucleotide sequence: TGCGCCAGCAGCTTGGCCGGACAGCATAGCAATCAGCCCCAGCATTTT.

The chain couples TRBV11-1 to TRBJ1-1; the D gene is possibly TRBD1 (5 bases). The CDR3 runs to 16 residues. Germline assignment: CDR1 SGHAT and CDR2 FQDESV (reference sequence). The V end was cut by 1 base, the J end by 5 bases, with 17 bases between. The CDR3 loop reads CASSLEQPNWGTEAFF. In nucleotides, the CDR3 is TGTGCCAGCAGCTTAGAACAGCCCAATTGGGGGACTGAAGCTTTCTTT.

The table lists this clone with a count of one. The CDR3 protein is CASSSSGLTYEQYF. In nucleotides, the CDR3 is TGTGCCAGCAGCAGTAGCGGATTAACCTACGAGCAGTACTTC. J is TRBJ2-7 and V is TRBV13; possibly TRBD2 for D (6 bases). This CDR3 contains 14 residues. The V end lost 5 bases, the J end lost 2 bases, and 13 bases lay between the germline ends. Germline CDR1 and CDR2: PRHDT and FYEKMQ (reference sequence).

This chain uses TRBV7-9 with TRBJ1-2; possibly TRBD1 for D (5 bases). Trimming cost V 7 bases and J 4 bases, with 13 bases left between them. Germline CDR1 reads SEHNR; CDR2 reads FQNEAQ (reference sequence). The CDR3 runs 13 residues. The CDR3 coding sequence is TGTGCCAGCACCGGGGGATCCTTCTATGGCTACACCTTC. Protein: CASTGGSFYGYTF. Full variable domain (outside the CDR3, taken from reference TRBV7-9 and TRBJ1-2): DTGVSQNPRHKITKRGQNVTFRCDPISEHNRLYWYRQTLGQGPEFLTYFQNEAQLEKSRLLSDRFSAERPKGSFSTLEIQRTEQGDSAMYLCASTGGSFYGYTFGSGTRLTVV.

This clone was counted between two and nine times. The chain joins TRBV7-9 to TRBJ2-3; 10 bases are shared with TRBD2. Germline-derived CDR1 and CDR2 are SEHNR and FQNEAQ (reference sequence). The CDR3 is 15 amino acids. Trimming cost V 5 bases and J 0 bases; bases outside gene matches: 2. The CDR3 nucleotides read TGTGCCAGCAGCCTGGGACTAGCGAGCACAGATACGCAGTATTTT. Translating it yields CASSLGLASTDTQYF.

The chain has TRBV7-9 and TRBJ2-3; TRBD2 matches at 8 bases. This CDR3 comprises 17 residues. V lost 4 bases, J lost 2 bases, and 11 bases stayed unmatched. Per the germline V gene, CDR1 is SEHNR and CDR2 is FQNEAQ (reference sequence). As DNA, the CDR3 is TGTGCCAGCAGCTCCCGGAAGCGGGGGAAGGACACAGATACGCAGTATTTT. Protein sequence: CASSSRKRGKDTDTQYF.

The V and J genes are TRBV6-5 and TRBJ2-5, with no clear D. The germline CDR1 and CDR2 sequences are MNHEY and SVGAGI. This CDR3 contains 12 residues. Trimming stripped 5 bases from V and 7 bases from J, with 11 bases between. The CDR3 spells CASSPLRGTQYF. The CDR3 DNA reads TGTGCCAGCAGTCCACTACGCGGGACCCAGTACTTC.

The chain has TRBV4-1 and TRBJ1-1; D uncertain. Per germline, CDR1 MGHRA and CDR2 YSYEKL. V was trimmed by 0 bases and J by 3 bases, leaving 11 bases between them. The CDR3 sequence is 15 residues long. The CDR3 loop is CASSQEGRAHTEAFF. CDR3 coding DNA: TGCGCCAGCAGCCAAGAAGGTAGGGCTCACACTGAAGCTTTCTTT.

V usage is TRBV2 and J usage is TRBJ2-5, with no clear D. CDR3 length equals 15 residues. V was pared by 3 bases and J by 2 bases, with 13 bases between. The V gene's germline CDR1 is SNHLY and CDR2 FYNNEI. In DNA form, the CDR3 reads TGTGCCAGCAGTGATTTTCTAAAAGGGCAAGAGACCCAGTACTTC. Amino acids: CASSDFLKGQETQYF.

The CDR3: CASSFFISLGSGANVLTF. CDR3 DNA sequence: TGTGCCAGCAGCTTTTTTATTTCCCTGGGGTCTGGGGCCAACGTCCTGACTTTC. The V gene is TRBV7-2, the J gene TRBJ2-6; the D is unclear. This CDR3 contains 18 residues. CDR1 SGHTA and CDR2 FQGNSA come from the germline V gene. V dropped 3 bases and J dropped 1 base, with 16 bases sitting between them.

V usage is TRBV3-1 (or the pseudogene TRBV3-2) and J usage is TRBJ1-3; D unclear. Trimming shortened V by 7 bases and J by 8 bases, and 21 bases separated the two germline ends. The CDR3 contains 15 residues. Germline-derived CDR1 and CDR2 are LGHDT and YNNKEL (reference sequence). CDR3 in amino acids: CASNRGLGSRDTIYF. The CDR3 nucleotides are TGTGCCAGCAACCGCGGTTTAGGGAGTAGGGACACCATATATTTT.

V usage is TRBV15 and J usage is TRBJ1-4; 7 positions agree with TRBD1. Unmatched junction bases numbered 6, after V lost 3 bases and J lost 2 bases. The CDR3 loop spans 16 amino acids. Germline CDR1 is LNHNV and CDR2 is YYDKDF (reference sequence). This CDR3 is CATSSYRGVTNEKLFF. DNA of the CDR3: TGTGCCACCAGCAGCTACAGGGGAGTGACTAATGAAAAACTGTTTTTT. The variable domain in full, with the rest retrieved from reference TRBV15 and TRBJ1-4, is DAMVIQNPRYQVTQFGKPVTLSCSQTLNHNVMYWYQQKSSQAPKLLFHYYDKDFNNEADTPDNFQSRRPNTSFCFLDIRSPGLGDTAMYLCATSSYRGVTNEKLFFGSGTQLSVL.

CDR3 in amino acids: CASSFRDLGSGQFF. CDR3 nucleotides: TGCGCCAGCAGCTTTCGAGATTTAGGGTCGGGTCAGTTCTTC. The chain couples TRBV5-1 to TRBJ2-1; no definite D call. This CDR3 comprises 14 residues. Germline CDR1 is SGHRS and CDR2 is YFSETQ. V lost 2 bases and J 13 bases, leaving 19 bases between the germline ends.